This T cell receptor beta chain was sequenced for a study of blood T cell repertoires in COVID-19. Study details: T cells, B-cell-depleted T cells, or PBMCs provided the cDNA or gDNA that served as material.

Living in under 30 US areas, the participants were between 18 and 89 years of age. Participants' reported clinical history set cohort assignment. Cohort 3 recovered donors had two negative PCRs, clearance, or symptom resolution. Profiling relied on immunoSEQ multiplex PCR, and the TCRdb table lists in-frame clones only, not all of them. The table includes under 200,000 clones, almost 85% detected once. Between the trimmed V and J ends, which lost 10 bases and 4 bases, there was a span of 24 bases. Germline CDR1 is MDHEN and CDR2 is SYDVKM. CDR3 length equals 16 residues. The genes are TRBV28 and TRBJ2-3; TRBD2 is a possible D gene (6 bases). The TCR comes from a man in his fifties or sixties who had recovered from COVID-19. Sequenced input: PBMCs or T cells enriched from blood (not recorded which). Here the CDR3 reads CATTALGGGASDTQYF. CDR3 bases: TGTGCCACAACCGCTCTGGGTGGCGGGGCCTCAGATACGCAGTATTTT.